The 25 T cell receptor beta chains in this list originate from one sample, sequenced in a study of shared clonotypes between healthy human individuals. Clones were read by immunoSEQ multiplex PCR, and TCRdb kept only the in-frame ones, dropping some. The top ten hold around 13% of the sample, which has about 480,000 clones, 75% to 80% seen once. The material sequenced was PBMCs. The receptors originated from a woman aged 40 to 49 in good health. Some clones in this sample may be carry-over from other donors' samples.

V usage is TRBV5-1 and J usage is TRBJ1-1, with D unclear. V was shortened by 0 bases and J by 8 bases, with 11 bases between the two germline ends. This CDR3 is built from 13 residues. Germline V gene data show CDR1 as SGHRS and CDR2 as YFSETQ. Here the CDR3 reads CASSLVSGGEAFF. The DNA for the CDR3 is TGCGCCAGCAGCTTGGTATCCGGCGGAGAAGCTTTCTTT.

This chain uses TRBV2 with TRBJ2-4, with 14 bases lining up with TRBD2. The V gene end was trimmed by 4 bases and the J gene end by 2 bases; junction bases not matched to a gene: 10. Per germline, CDR1 SNHLY and CDR2 FYNNEI. This CDR3 spans 19 amino acids. In nucleotides, the CDR3 is TGTGCCAGCAGTGTAGAGGCCGGGACTAGCGGGAGCCCCAAAAACATTCAGTACTTC. It specifies CASSVEAGTSGSPKNIQYF.

V and J are TRBV7-2 and TRBJ2-7, with 11 bases lining up with TRBD2. J was trimmed by 2 bases and V by 5 bases; bases with no gene match: 5. Germline loops: CDR1 SGHTA, CDR2 FQGNSA. This CDR3 comprises 15 residues. The CDR3 DNA reads as TGTGCCAGCAGCCCGACTAGCGGGGTGACCTACGAGCAGTACTTC. Translation: CASSPTSGVTYEQYF.

V usage is TRBV7-9 and J usage is TRBJ1-2; 9 bases agree with TRBD1. This CDR3 spans 17 amino acids. Germline V lookup: CDR1 SEHNR, CDR2 FQNEAQ (reference sequence). Trimming at V came to 1 base and at J to 2 bases, leaving 8 bases not matched to a gene. CDR3 protein: CASSLGFWDRANYGYTF. CDR3 in DNA: TGTGCCAGCAGCTTAGGGTTCTGGGACAGGGCGAACTATGGCTACACCTTC.

This chain connects TRBV27 to TRBJ2-5; TRBD1 matches 9 bases. The DNA matches TRBJ2-7 better at its end, which makes the J call doubtful. The CDR3 runs to 15 residues. The germline V gene encodes CDR1 MNHEY and CDR2 SMNVEV (reference sequence). The CDR3 reads CASSRTGTGIYEQYF. The CDR3 DNA sequence: TGTGCCAGCAGTCGTACCGGGACAGGGATCTACGAGCAGTACTTC.

This clone has just a few counts. V gene TRBV6-1 combines with J gene TRBJ2-1, with 8 bases identical to TRBD2. This CDR3 contains 15 residues. Trimming removed 4 bases from V and 3 bases from J; junction bases left unmatched: 5. The germline gives CDR1 MNHNS, CDR2 SASEGT. CDR3 bases: TGTGCCAGCAGTGGAGCTAGCGGGTTCTACAATGAGCAGTTCTTC. Translation gives CASSGASGFYNEQFF.

The chain is built from TRBV5-6 and TRBJ2-1; weak D call: TRBD1 (7 bases). The germline gives CDR1 SGHDT, CDR2 YYEEEE. V lost 1 base and J 13 bases, leaving 12 bases between the germline ends. The CDR3 consists of 12 residues. CDR3 DNA: TGTGCCAGCAGCTTGAGGCAGGGGGGCCAGTTCTTC. It is translated as CASSLRQGGQFF.

This clone has just one count. V gene TRBV19 combines with J gene TRBJ1-1; the D is unclear. Trimming shortened V by 3 bases and J by 0 bases, and 8 bases separated the two germline ends. The germline gives CDR1 LNHDA, CDR2 SQIVND (reference sequence). This CDR3 region has 14 residues. The CDR3 region has the DNA TGTGCCAGTAGTATTTCCCCGATGAACACTGAAGCTTTCTTT. Translated: CASSISPMNTEAFF.

This sequence joins TRBV19 and TRBJ1-2; D unresolved. Germline CDR1 is LNHDA and CDR2 is SQIVND (reference sequence). Trimming shortened V by 7 bases and J by 4 bases, and 10 bases separated the two germline ends. CDR3 length: 12 residues. CDR3 sequence: CASNLPAYGYTF. CDR3 DNA sequence: TGTGCCAGTAATCTGCCAGCCTATGGCTACACCTTC.

This clone was recorded a few times. The V and J genes are TRBV5-1 and TRBJ2-1; no clear D gene. Germline loops: CDR1 SGHRS, CDR2 YFSETQ. This CDR3 is 15 amino acids long. V was pared by 4 bases and J by 7 bases, with 18 bases between. CDR3 amino acids: CASSLVPGAGNEQFF. CDR3 sequence (DNA): TGCGCCAGCAGCCTAGTCCCTGGCGCTGGGAATGAGCAGTTCTTC.

The chain links TRBV5-1 to TRBJ2-1; D may be TRBD2 (6 bases). Germline V lookup: CDR1 SGHRS, CDR2 YFSETQ. This CDR3 is 14 amino acids long. V was trimmed by 0 bases and J by 9 bases, leaving 13 bases between them. CDR3 sequence: CASSLADGGSEQFF. The CDR3 nucleotides read TGCGCCAGCAGCTTGGCCGACGGGGGTAGTGAGCAGTTCTTC.

This sequence joins TRBV2 and TRBJ1-2; no firm D call. The length of the CDR3 is 11 residues. The germline V gene encodes CDR1 SNHLY and CDR2 FYNNEI. V was pared by 1 base and J by 4 bases, with 1 base between. This chain's CDR3 is CASSEVYGYTF. In nucleotides, the CDR3 is TGTGCCAGCAGTGAAGTCTATGGCTACACCTTC.

This chain uses TRBV5-1 with TRBJ2-3; D unresolved. Germline CDR1 is SGHRS and CDR2 is YFSETQ. The CDR3 extends over 12 amino acids. Trimming pared 4 bases from V and 6 bases from J, leaving 9 bases between. CDR3: CASSAEGDTQYF. Written as DNA, the CDR3 is TGCGCCAGCAGCGCGGAAGGGGATACGCAGTATTTT.

The chain joins TRBV5-1 to TRBJ1-6; 9 bases line up with TRBD1. CDR3 length equals 15 residues. The V and J ends lost 4 bases and 7 bases, in that order; junction bases with no gene match: 6. The germline CDR1 and CDR2 sequences are SGHRS and YFSETQ. The CDR3 bases are TGCGCCAGCAGCGCACAGGGGGCGCCGAATTCACCCCTCCACTTT. This gives the protein CASSAQGAPNSPLHF. The full variable domain, with the rest looked up from reference TRBV5-1 and TRBJ1-6, is KAGVTQTPRYLIKTRGQQVTLSCSPISGHRSVSWYQQTPGQGLQFLFEYFSETQRNKGNFPGRFSGRQFSNSRSEMNVSTLELGDSALYLCASSAQGAPNSPLHFGNGTRLTVT.

V usage is TRBV28 and J usage is TRBJ1-1, with 7 bases fitting TRBD1. The CDR3 has 15 amino acids. Germline loops: CDR1 MDHEN, CDR2 SYDVKM. After removal of 4 bases from V and 2 bases from J, the junction contained 7 bases not matched to a gene. The chain's CDR3 is CASSSAQGPNTEAFF. CDR3 sequence (DNA): TGTGCCAGCAGTTCAGCACAGGGGCCCAACACTGAAGCTTTCTTT.

Concerning this clone: This clone may be a read error of a much larger clone one base away. The rearrangement links TRBV19 to TRBJ1-2; the D is unclear. The germline gives CDR1 LNHDA, CDR2 SQIVND (reference sequence). The CDR3 covers 14 residues. The CDR3 DNA follows: TGTACCAGTAGTATCCCGGGATTGAACTATGGCTACACCTTC. It yields the protein CTSSIPGLNYGYTF. The whole variable domain, remainder taken from reference TRBV19 and TRBJ1-2, is DGGITQSPKYLFRKEGQNVTLSCEQNLNHDAMYWYRQDPGQGLRLIYYSQIVNDFQKGDIAEGYSVSREKKESFPLTVTSAQKNPTAFYLCTSSIPGLNYGYTFGSGTRLTVV.

This clone was seen a few times. J is TRBJ2-1 and V is TRBV7-9; no reliable D call. CDR1 and CDR2 from the germline V gene are SEHNR and FQNEAQ (reference sequence). This CDR3 is built from 16 residues. V was trimmed by 1 base and J by 0 bases, leaving 10 bases between them. CDR3 sequence reads: CASSLEGGYSYNEQFF. The CDR3 DNA is TGTGCCAGCAGCTTAGAGGGCGGCTACTCCTACAATGAGCAGTTCTTC.

To note about this clone: Different DNA sequences within this sample yield the same CDR3. The chain joins TRBV30 to TRBJ2-5; the D gene is possibly TRBD2 (5 bases). Trimming cost V 1 base and J 5 bases, with 5 bases left between them. The CDR3 totals 11 residues. Germline CDR1 reads GTSNPN; CDR2 reads SVGIG (reference sequence). The chain's CDR3 is CAWSGGETQYF. As DNA, the CDR3 is TGTGCCTGGAGTGGCGGGGAGACCCAGTACTTC.

The chain combines TRBV5-4 with TRBJ2-1; 8 nucleotides agree with TRBD2. This CDR3 is 14 amino acids long. V shed 4 bases, J shed 5 bases, and the junction held 5 bases outside the gene matches. The germline gives CDR1 SGHNT, CDR2 YYREEE (reference sequence). The CDR3 is CASSPGLDNNEQFF. The CDR3 coding sequence is TGTGCCAGCAGCCCGGGACTAGATAACAATGAGCAGTTCTTC.

This clone was observed a single time. One base away lies a much larger clone, so this may be a sequencing read error. The chain is built from TRBV29-1 and TRBJ2-7; D is undetermined. This CDR3 is 10 amino acids long. In germline, CDR1 is SQVTM, CDR2 ANQGSEA. The CDR3 spells CSVLGYGQYF. The CDR3 DNA reads as TGCAGCGTTCTAGGCTACGGGCAGTACTTC.

The rearrangement links TRBV5-1 to TRBJ2-2; D is unclear. The germline V gene has CDR1 SGHRS and CDR2 YFSETQ. V lost 0 bases and J lost 5, with 8 bases in between. There are 14 residues in the CDR3. The CDR3 loop reads CASSLVPETGELFF. In DNA, the CDR3 is TGCGCCAGCAGCTTGGTTCCGGAGACCGGGGAGCTGTTTTTT.

This chain joins TRBV6-6 and TRBJ2-7, with D maybe TRBD2 (5 bases). The CDR3 sequence is 13 residues long. Trimming removed 11 bases from V and 3 bases from J, with 17 bases in between. Germline V gene lookup returns CDR1 MNHNY and CDR2 SVGAGI (reference sequence). The CDR3 DNA sequence: TGTGCCGTCCTCCCCAGCGGAGACTACGAGCAGTACTTC. Translation gives CAVLPSGDYEQYF.

The chain uses TRBV18 and TRBJ1-5; tentative D call: TRBD1 (6 bases). CDR3 length: 16 amino acids. V was trimmed by 3 bases and J by 0 bases, leaving 12 bases between them. From germline, CDR1 is KGHSH and CDR2 LQKENI. CDR3 bases: TGTGCCAGCTCACCGGTTACCAGGGGTAGCAATCAGCCCCAGCATTTT. Encoded protein: CASSPVTRGSNQPQHF.

The rearrangement joins TRBV10-2 to TRBJ2-1; no clear D. The CDR3 is made up of 13 amino acids. The germline CDR1 and CDR2 sequences are WSHSY and SAAADI. V lost 8 bases and J lost 2, with 10 bases in between. The CDR3, as DNA: TGCGCCAGCCAGGCATCCACCTACAATGAGCAGTTCTTC. Translating it yields CASQASTYNEQFF.

This chain connects TRBV27 to TRBJ1-3; a possible D gene is TRBD1 (6 bases). In germline, CDR1 is MNHEY, CDR2 SMNVEV (reference sequence). CDR3 size: 17 residues. Between the trimmed V and J ends, which lost 4 bases and 0 bases, there was a span of 16 bases. CDR3 loop: CASSSGRGPNSGNTIYF. In nucleotides, the CDR3 is TGTGCCAGCAGTTCGGGCAGGGGCCCAAACTCTGGAAACACCATATATTTT.